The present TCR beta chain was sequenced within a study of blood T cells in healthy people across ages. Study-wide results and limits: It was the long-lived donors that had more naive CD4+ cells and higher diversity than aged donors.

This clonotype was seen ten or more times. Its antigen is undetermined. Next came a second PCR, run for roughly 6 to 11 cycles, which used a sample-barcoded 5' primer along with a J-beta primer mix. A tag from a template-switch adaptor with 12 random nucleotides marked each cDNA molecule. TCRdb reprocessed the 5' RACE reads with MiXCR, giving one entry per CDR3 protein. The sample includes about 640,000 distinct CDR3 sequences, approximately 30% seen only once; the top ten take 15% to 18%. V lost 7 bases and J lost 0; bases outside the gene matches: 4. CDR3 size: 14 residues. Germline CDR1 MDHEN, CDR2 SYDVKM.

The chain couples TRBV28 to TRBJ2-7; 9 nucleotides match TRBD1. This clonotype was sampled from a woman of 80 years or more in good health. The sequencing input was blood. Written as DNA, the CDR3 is TGTGCCAGCAAAGGACAGGGGCACTCCTACGAGCAGTACTTC. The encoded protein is CASKGQGHSYEQYF.